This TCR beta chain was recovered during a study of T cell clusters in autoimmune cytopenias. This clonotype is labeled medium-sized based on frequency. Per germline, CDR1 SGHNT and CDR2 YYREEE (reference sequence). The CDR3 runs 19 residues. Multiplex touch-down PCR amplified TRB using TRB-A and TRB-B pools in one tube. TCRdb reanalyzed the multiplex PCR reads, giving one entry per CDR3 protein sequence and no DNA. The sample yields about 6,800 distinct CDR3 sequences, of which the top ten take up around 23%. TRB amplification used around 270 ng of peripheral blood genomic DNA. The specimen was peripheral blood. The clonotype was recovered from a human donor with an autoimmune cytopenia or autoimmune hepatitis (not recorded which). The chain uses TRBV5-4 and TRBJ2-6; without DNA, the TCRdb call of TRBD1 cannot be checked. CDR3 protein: CASTQNRQGPRSGANVLTF.